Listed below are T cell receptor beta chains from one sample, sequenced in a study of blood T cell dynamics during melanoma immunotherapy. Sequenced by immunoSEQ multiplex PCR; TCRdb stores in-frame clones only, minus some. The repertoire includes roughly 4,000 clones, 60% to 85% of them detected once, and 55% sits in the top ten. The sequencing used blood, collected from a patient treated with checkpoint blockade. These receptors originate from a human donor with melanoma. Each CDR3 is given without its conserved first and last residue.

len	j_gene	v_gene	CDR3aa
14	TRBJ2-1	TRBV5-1	ASSLEGQGTAREQF
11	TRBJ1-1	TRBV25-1	ASSAAGVTEAF
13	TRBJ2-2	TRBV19	ASTSTGANTGELF
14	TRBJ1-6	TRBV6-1	ASSEQVPLYNSPLH
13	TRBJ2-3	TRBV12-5	ASGSGTGLSTKQY
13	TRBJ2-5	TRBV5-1	ASSNGGGLAETQY
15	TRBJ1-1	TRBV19	ASSKGATGGLKVGAF
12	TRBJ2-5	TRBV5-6	ASSWKTGQETQY
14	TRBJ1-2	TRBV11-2	ASSLGFGGRDYGYT
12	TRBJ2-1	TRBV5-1	ASSVQGPYNEQF
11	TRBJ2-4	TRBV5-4	ASSLRSGDIQY
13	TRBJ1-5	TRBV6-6	ASSTGIRSNQPQH
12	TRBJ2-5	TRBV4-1	ASSQELAPGDQY
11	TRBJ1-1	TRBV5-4	ASSADENTEAF
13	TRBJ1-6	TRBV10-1	ASTLTGVQNSPLH
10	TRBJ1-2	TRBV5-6	ASSLAGYGYT
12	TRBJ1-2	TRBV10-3	AISEADRAYGYT
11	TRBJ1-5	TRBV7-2	ASRRGLNQPQH
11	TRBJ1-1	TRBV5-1	ASSLGEGFEAF
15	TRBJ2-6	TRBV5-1	ASSSGQGRSGANVLT
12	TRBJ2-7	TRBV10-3	AISEDSRPYEQY
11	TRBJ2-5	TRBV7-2	ASSSQDRETQY
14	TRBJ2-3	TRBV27	ASSLSGGMRPDTQY
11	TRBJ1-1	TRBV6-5	ASRPTGGTEAF
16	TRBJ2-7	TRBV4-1	ASSQAGTTSDRGDEQY
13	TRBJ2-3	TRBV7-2	ASSSGGQSTDTQY
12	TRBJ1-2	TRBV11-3	ASSPGQGSYGYT
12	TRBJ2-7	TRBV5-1	ASSFGPPGGEQY
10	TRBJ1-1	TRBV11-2	ASSLDIVEAF
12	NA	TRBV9	ASSVRTGAYEQY
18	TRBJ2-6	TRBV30	AWRRGELTGRSSGANVLT
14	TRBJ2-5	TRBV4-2	ASSYRESGGERTQY